These T cell receptor beta chains were read from a single sample in a study of T-cell reconstitution after alpha-beta-depleted transplantation in children. Each CDR3 protein gets one entry after TCRdb re-called the PCR reads with MiXCR. Altogether about 610,000 distinct CDR3 sequences are present, 10% being singletons, with the ten largest covering less than 5%. The sequencing used PBMCs from the stem cell graft donor, collected from the stem cell graft. The receptors derive from a human donor who donated a stem cell graft to a child with acute myeloid leukemia. Each CDR3 is given with its conserved first and last residue. Fields, in order: CDR3 protein, CDR3 DNA, J gene, clone size, V gene, D gene. A D gene is named only where the DNA matches it firmly. Clone size is not always given. Where it is, it says once, few, many or a class for expanded clones.

CDR3 protein: CASSFLPNTEAFF
CDR3 DNA: TGTGCCAGCAGTTTCCTTCCTAACACTGAAGCTTTCTTT
J gene: TRBJ1-1
clone size: many
V gene: TRBV12-3/TRBV12-4
D gene: .

CDR3 protein: CASSRGGSSGELFF
CDR3 DNA: TGTGCCAGCAGTCGGGGGGGATCATCCGGGGAGCTGTTTTTT
J gene: TRBJ2-2
clone size: .
V gene: TRBV9
D gene: TRBD2

CDR3 protein: CASSYGLAGAGELFF
CDR3 DNA: TGTGCCAGCAGTTACGGACTAGCGGGAGCGGGGGAGCTGTTTTTT
J gene: TRBJ2-2
clone size: .
V gene: TRBV6-5
D gene: TRBD2

CDR3 protein: CASSFSGQWGNQPQHF
CDR3 DNA: TGTGCCAGCAGTTTTTCCGGACAGTGGGGCAATCAGCCCCAGCATTTT
J gene: TRBJ1-5
clone size: many
V gene: TRBV28
D gene: .

CDR3 protein: CAIGGRGGETQYF
CDR3 DNA: TGTGCCATCGGCGGGAGGGGAGGAGAGACCCAGTACTTC
J gene: TRBJ2-5
clone size: many
V gene: TRBV10-3
D gene: TRBD2

CDR3 protein: CAIRKDRGDEQYF
CDR3 DNA: TGTGCCATCAGGAAGGACAGAGGAGACGAGCAGTACTTC
J gene: TRBJ2-7
clone size: many
V gene: TRBV10-3
D gene: .

CDR3 protein: CSVAGLAGEGYEQYF
CDR3 DNA: TGCAGCGTCGCCGGACTAGCGGGAGAGGGGTACGAGCAGTACTTC
J gene: TRBJ2-7
clone size: many
V gene: TRBV29-1
D gene: TRBD2

CDR3 protein: CASSLEGSQGGQFF
CDR3 DNA: TGCGCCAGCAGCTTGGAGGGCTCTCAAGGGGGGCAGTTCTTC
J gene: TRBJ2-1
clone size: .
V gene: TRBV5-1
D gene: .

CDR3 protein: CASSSRLANEQFF
CDR3 DNA: TGTGCCAGCAGCTCCAGACTAGCCAATGAGCAGTTCTTC
J gene: TRBJ2-1
clone size: few
V gene: TRBV12-3/TRBV12-4
D gene: TRBD2

CDR3 protein: CASSLGRRSNEQFF
CDR3 DNA: TGTGCCAGCAGCTTAGGGAGACGGAGCAATGAGCAGTTCTTC
J gene: TRBJ2-1
clone size: few
V gene: TRBV7-2
D gene: .

CDR3 protein: CASTSGAGGYEQYF
CDR3 DNA: TGTGCCAGCACTTCCGGGGCTGGGGGCTACGAGCAGTACTTC
J gene: TRBJ2-7
clone size: few
V gene: TRBV12-3/TRBV12-4
D gene: .

CDR3 protein: CSVAQLSSGRRNEQYF
CDR3 DNA: TGCAGCGTTGCCCAACTTTCTAGCGGGAGGAGAAACGAGCAGTACTTC
J gene: TRBJ2-7
clone size: .
V gene: TRBV29-1
D gene: TRBD2

CDR3 protein: CSAPRGGLAGYEQYF
CDR3 DNA: TGCAGTGCGCCCCGGGGTGGACTAGCGGGCTACGAGCAGTACTTC
J gene: TRBJ2-7
clone size: .
V gene: TRBV20-1
D gene: TRBD2

CDR3 protein: CASSLGINTGELFF
CDR3 DNA: TGTGCCAGCAGCTTAGGGATAAACACCGGGGAGCTGTTTTTT
J gene: TRBJ2-2
clone size: few
V gene: TRBV5-5
D gene: .

CDR3 protein: CATSDFLQGGNEQFF
CDR3 DNA: TGTGCCACCAGTGATTTCCTACAGGGGGGGAACGAGCAGTTCTTC
J gene: TRBJ2-1
clone size: many
V gene: TRBV24-1
D gene: .

CDR3 protein: CASLWGQDTTMPYGYTF
CDR3 DNA: TGTGCCAGTTTATGGGGACAGGACACAACGATGCCCTATGGCTACACCTTC
J gene: TRBJ1-2
clone size: .
V gene: TRBV6-1
D gene: TRBD1

CDR3 protein: CASSQEIGQAYGYTF
CDR3 DNA: TGTGCCAGCAGCCAAGAGATCGGACAGGCCTATGGCTACACCTTC
J gene: TRBJ1-2
clone size: .
V gene: TRBV4-2
D gene: TRBD1

CDR3 protein: CASSPLAANPDTQYF
CDR3 DNA: TGTGCCAGCAGCCCTCTAGCGGCAAACCCCGATACGCAGTATTTT
J gene: TRBJ2-3
clone size: few
V gene: TRBV7-3
D gene: TRBD2

CDR3 protein: CASSPFDGAENYEQYF
CDR3 DNA: TGTGCCAGCTCACCCTTCGACGGAGCTGAGAATTACGAGCAGTACTTC
J gene: TRBJ2-7
clone size: .
V gene: TRBV18
D gene: .

CDR3 protein: CASGYADEQFF
CDR3 DNA: TGTGCCAGCGGCTATGCGGATGAGCAGTTCTTC
J gene: TRBJ2-1
clone size: few
V gene: TRBV6-5
D gene: .

CDR3 protein: CASSWQDSYNEQFF
CDR3 DNA: TGTGCCAGCAGTTGGCAGGACTCCTACAATGAGCAGTTCTTC
J gene: TRBJ2-1
clone size: .
V gene: TRBV27
D gene: .

CDR3 protein: CASSPLTGYQETQYF
CDR3 DNA: TGTGCCAGCAGCCCATTGACAGGGTACCAAGAGACCCAGTACTTC
J gene: TRBJ2-5
clone size: few
V gene: TRBV7-9
D gene: TRBD1

CDR3 protein: CSVTDRVSYNEQFF
CDR3 DNA: TGCAGCGTCACCGACAGGGTGTCCTACAATGAGCAGTTCTTC
J gene: TRBJ2-1
clone size: many
V gene: TRBV29-1
D gene: TRBD1

CDR3 protein: CSVGQGGDYGYTF
CDR3 DNA: TGCAGCGTTGGTCAGGGGGGCGACTATGGCTACACCTTC
J gene: TRBJ1-2
clone size: .
V gene: TRBV29-1
D gene: TRBD1

CDR3 protein: CSAGPGQSNEQFF
CDR3 DNA: TGCAGTGCTGGCCCGGGACAATCTAATGAGCAGTTCTTC
J gene: TRBJ2-1
clone size: .
V gene: TRBV20-1
D gene: .

CDR3 protein: CASSSVQGIQPQHF
CDR3 DNA: TGTGCCAGCAGTTCTGTCCAGGGGATTCAGCCCCAGCATTTT
J gene: TRBJ1-5
clone size: .
V gene: TRBV28
D gene: .

CDR3 protein: CSAGTGGAKNIQYF
CDR3 DNA: TGCAGTGCTGGCACGGGAGGGGCCAAAAACATTCAGTACTTC
J gene: TRBJ2-4
clone size: many
V gene: TRBV20-1
D gene: TRBD2

CDR3 protein: CASKRLAGGTGELFF
CDR3 DNA: TGTGCCAGCAAGCGGCTAGCGGGAGGGACCGGGGAGCTGTTTTTT
J gene: TRBJ2-2
clone size: .
V gene: TRBV2
D gene: TRBD2

CDR3 protein: CASSSLATEAFF
CDR3 DNA: TGTGCCAGCAGCAGTCTGGCCACTGAAGCTTTCTTT
J gene: TRBJ1-1
clone size: .
V gene: TRBV5-5
D gene: .

CDR3 protein: CASSLQGGEQYF
CDR3 DNA: TGCGCCAGCAGCTTACAGGGAGGCGAGCAGTACTTC
J gene: TRBJ2-7
clone size: many
V gene: TRBV5-1
D gene: .

CDR3 protein: CASAGPETSGRADEQFF
CDR3 DNA: TGTGCCAGCGCCGGTCCCGAAACTAGCGGGAGGGCCGATGAGCAGTTCTTC
J gene: TRBJ2-1
clone size: many
V gene: TRBV6-5
D gene: TRBD2

CDR3 protein: CSARDLRGESPLHF
CDR3 DNA: TGCAGTGCTAGAGATCTCAGGGGGGAATCACCCCTCCACTTT
J gene: TRBJ1-6
clone size: .
V gene: TRBV20-1
D gene: TRBD1

CDR3 protein: CSVDRNSYNEQFF
CDR3 DNA: TGCAGCGTTGACAGGAACTCCTACAATGAGCAGTTCTTC
J gene: TRBJ2-1
clone size: many
V gene: TRBV29-1
D gene: .

CDR3 protein: CASRSYEGANVLTF
CDR3 DNA: TGTGCCAGCAGGAGCTACGAGGGGGCCAACGTCCTGACTTTC
J gene: TRBJ2-6
clone size: few
V gene: TRBV2
D gene: .

CDR3 protein: CAGMGQFRHTEAFF
CDR3 DNA: TGTGCCGGGATGGGACAGTTTCGGCACACTGAAGCTTTCTTT
J gene: TRBJ1-1
clone size: many
V gene: TRBV30
D gene: TRBD1

CDR3 protein: CASSQEGTGDQETQYF
CDR3 DNA: TGTGCCAGCAGCCAAGAAGGGACAGGGGATCAAGAGACCCAGTACTTC
J gene: TRBJ2-5
clone size: .
V gene: TRBV4-2
D gene: TRBD1

CDR3 protein: CASSDNAAGANVLTF
CDR3 DNA: TGTGCCAGCAGTGACAACGCGGCTGGGGCCAACGTCCTGACTTTC
J gene: TRBJ2-6
clone size: .
V gene: TRBV6-1
D gene: .

CDR3 protein: CASSGGGLYNEQFF
CDR3 DNA: TGTGCCAGCAGTGGGGGGGGACTTTACAATGAGCAGTTCTTC
J gene: TRBJ2-1
clone size: many
V gene: TRBV6-6
D gene: TRBD2

CDR3 protein: CSVSGGGNEQFF
CDR3 DNA: TGCAGCGTTAGCGGAGGGGGCAATGAGCAGTTCTTC
J gene: TRBJ2-1
clone size: many
V gene: TRBV29-1
D gene: .

CDR3 protein: CATSDPVFYYNEQFF
CDR3 DNA: TGTGCCACCAGTGACCCAGTATTCTACTACAATGAGCAGTTCTTC
J gene: TRBJ2-1
clone size: many
V gene: TRBV24-1
D gene: .

CDR3 protein: CASSQDRPSGEQFF
CDR3 DNA: TGCGCCAGCAGCCAAGATAGGCCTAGCGGTGAGCAGTTCTTC
J gene: TRBJ2-1
clone size: many
V gene: TRBV4-3
D gene: TRBD2

CDR3 protein: CASSIPPTGYNQPQHF
CDR3 DNA: TGTGCCAGTAGTATCCCCCCAACAGGGTACAATCAGCCCCAGCATTTT
J gene: TRBJ1-5
clone size: .
V gene: TRBV19
D gene: .

CDR3 protein: CASSQVIADNEQFF
CDR3 DNA: TGTGCCAGCAGCCAGGTTATAGCGGACAATGAGCAGTTCTTC
J gene: TRBJ2-1
clone size: many
V gene: TRBV3-1
D gene: .

CDR3 protein: CASSLARGLYNEQFF
CDR3 DNA: TGTGCCAGCAGCTTAGCCAGGGGTTTATACAATGAGCAGTTCTTC
J gene: TRBJ2-1
clone size: many
V gene: TRBV7-2
D gene: .